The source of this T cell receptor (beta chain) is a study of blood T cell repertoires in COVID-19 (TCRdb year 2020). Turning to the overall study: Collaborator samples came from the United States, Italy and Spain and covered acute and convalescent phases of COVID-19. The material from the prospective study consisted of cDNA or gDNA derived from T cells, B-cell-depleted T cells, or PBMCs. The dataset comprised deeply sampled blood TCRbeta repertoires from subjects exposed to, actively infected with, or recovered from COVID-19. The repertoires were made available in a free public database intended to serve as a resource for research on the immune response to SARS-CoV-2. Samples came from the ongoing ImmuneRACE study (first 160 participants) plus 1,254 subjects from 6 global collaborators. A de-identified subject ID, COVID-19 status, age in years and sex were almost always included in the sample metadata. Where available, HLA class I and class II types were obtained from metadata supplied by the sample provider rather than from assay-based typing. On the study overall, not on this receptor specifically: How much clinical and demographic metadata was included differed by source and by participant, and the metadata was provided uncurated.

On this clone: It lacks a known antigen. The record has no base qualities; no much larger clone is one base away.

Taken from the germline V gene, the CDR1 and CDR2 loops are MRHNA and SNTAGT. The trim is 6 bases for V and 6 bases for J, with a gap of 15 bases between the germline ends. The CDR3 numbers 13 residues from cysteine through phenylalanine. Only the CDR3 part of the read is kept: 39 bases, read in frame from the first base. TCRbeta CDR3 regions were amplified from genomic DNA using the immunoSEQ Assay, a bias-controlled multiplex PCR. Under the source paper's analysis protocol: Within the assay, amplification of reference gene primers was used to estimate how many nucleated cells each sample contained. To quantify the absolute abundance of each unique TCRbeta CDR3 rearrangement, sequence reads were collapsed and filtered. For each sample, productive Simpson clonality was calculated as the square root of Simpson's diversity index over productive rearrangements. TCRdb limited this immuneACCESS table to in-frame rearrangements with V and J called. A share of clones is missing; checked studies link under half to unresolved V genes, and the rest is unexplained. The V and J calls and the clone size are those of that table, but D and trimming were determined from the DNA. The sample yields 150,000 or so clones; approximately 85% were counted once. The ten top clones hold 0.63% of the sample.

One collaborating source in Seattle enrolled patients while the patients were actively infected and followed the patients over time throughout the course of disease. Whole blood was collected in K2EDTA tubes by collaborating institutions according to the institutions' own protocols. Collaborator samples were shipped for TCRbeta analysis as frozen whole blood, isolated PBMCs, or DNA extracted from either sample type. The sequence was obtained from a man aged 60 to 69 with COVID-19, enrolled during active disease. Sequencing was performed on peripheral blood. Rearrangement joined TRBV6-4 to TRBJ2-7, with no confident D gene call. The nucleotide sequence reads TGTGCCAGCAGCCCCGAGGTTGGTTTCGAGCAGTACTTC. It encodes CASSPEVGFEQYF.